This T cell receptor beta chain was recorded in a study of long-term antiretroviral therapy in people with HIV. The assay, immunoSEQ v3.0, was run at survey level. Sequencing used immunoSEQ multiplex PCR; TCRdb keeps in-frame clones, though not all of them. Here the sample spans about 30,000 clones, around nine tenths being singletons. Study-level points and caveats: Pre-ART expanded clones dominated the repertoire at every time point.

This CDR3 has 13 residues. Germline V lookup: CDR1 MNHEY, CDR2 SMNVEV (reference sequence). Of note for this clone: No antigen is known for it.

Each specimen consisted of about 1-11 million cryopreserved PBMC prior to extraction of DNA. This sequence joins TRBV27 and TRBJ2-5, with D perhaps matching TRBD1 or TRBD2 (5 bases each). Gene TRBJ2-7 matches the end of the DNA better, so the J call may be wrong. This TCR was sampled from a woman younger than 30 with HIV. The input for sequencing was unsorted PBMCs, taken 0.5 years after starting antiretroviral therapy. Here the CDR3 reads CASSLYGTTEQYF. CDR3 in DNA: TGTGCCAGCAGTTTATACGGGACGACCGAGCAGTACTTC.